These 28 T cell receptor beta chains were sequenced from one sample in a study of regulatory T cells in long-lasting Graves disease. TCR beta libraries were built with iRepertoire HTBI primers and Arm-PCR of CDR3 regions. Via MiXCR, TCRdb re-called the multiplex PCR reads, giving one row per CDR3 protein. The table shows about 610,000 distinct CDR3 sequences, with roughly 16% occurring only once. Time point here: newly diagnosed GD, antithyroid drugs for less than 3 months. Generation of the TCR library employed RNA extracted from PBMCs. The sample also formed part of further work on T cells in Graves' hyperthyroidism and ophthalmopathy.

The source material was peripheral blood mononuclear cells (PBMCs), sampled at new diagnosis, from a patient treated with antithyroid drugs. These receptors were collected from a man aged 18 to 30 with Graves disease.

This sequence joins TRBV27 and TRBJ2-1; 13 bases fit TRBD2. Germline loops: CDR1 MNHEY, CDR2 SMNVEV (reference sequence). There are 23 residues in the CDR3. V lost 6 bases and J lost 5; bases outside the gene matches: 28. For the CDR3, the DNA is TGTGCCAGCAGCTACCGCGTGGGGGTTCGGACTAGCGGGAGAACCGTCTATCACAATGAGCAGTTCTTC. Amino acid sequence: CASSYRVGVRTSGRTVYHNEQFF.

V usage is TRBV6-4 and J usage is TRBJ2-1; weak D call: TRBD2 (5 bases). Germline V gene sequence: CDR1 MRHNA, CDR2 SNTAGT. V lost 0 bases, J lost 9 bases, and 9 bases lay in between. The CDR3 is 13 residues long. This chain's CDR3 is CASSDSDGGEQFF. The CDR3 DNA follows: TGTGCCAGCAGTGACTCGGATGGAGGTGAGCAGTTCTTC.

This clonotype appeared a few times. The chain couples TRBV6-5 to TRBJ1-4; D gene unclear. Germline values: CDR1 MNHEY, CDR2 SVGAGI. This CDR3 has 16 amino acids. V gave up 2 bases and J gave up 3 bases, with 13 bases separating them. CDR3 nucleotide sequence: TGTGCCAGCAGTTACCCTCGTTCGGGGTCTAATGAAAAACTGTTTTTT. Translating gives CASSYPRSGSNEKLFF.

The sample holds many counts of this clonotype. This chain joins TRBV28 and TRBJ2-2, with 9 bases that match TRBD1. Per the germline V gene, CDR1 is MDHEN and CDR2 is SYDVKM. With 6 bases clipped from V and 9 bases from J, the junction kept 11 bases outside the gene matches. This CDR3 contains 15 residues. The CDR3 DNA reads TGTGCCAGCAGCACCCCCGGGACAGGGTATAGGGAGCTGTTTTTT. It encodes CASSTPGTGYRELFF.

This chain uses TRBV12-3 or TRBV12-4 with TRBJ2-7; D not certain. The CDR3 consists of 14 residues. Trimming removed 6 bases at V and 1 base at J, with 13 bases between. The CDR3 DNA reads as TGTGCCAGCAGCCGGTTGCAGCGATCCTACGAGCAGTACTTC. It translates to CASSRLQRSYEQYF.

Regarding this clonotype: Being one base from a much bigger clone, this may be a read error. The rearrangement joins TRBV28 to TRBJ2-1; D is possibly TRBD1 or TRBD2 (6 bases each). The J call may be mistaken, given a closer DNA end match to TRBJ2-5. CDR3 size: 16 residues. CDR1 is MDHEN and CDR2 is SYDVKM in the germline V gene. Here the CDR3 DNA reads TGTGCCAGCAGTCCACCGACCCTTGGGGGGCCAGAGACCCAGTACTTC. Protein sequence: CASSPPTLGGPETQYF.

The chain links TRBV6-9 to TRBJ2-7; 14 bases fit TRBD2. The CDR3 is 17 amino acids. Germline CDR1 is MNHGY and CDR2 is SVAAGI. V shed 4 bases and J 7 bases; nucleotides not matched to a gene: 12. The CDR3 nucleotides are TGTGCCAGCAGTTCGGGACTAGCGGGAGCGGGGCGGGGAGAGCAGTACTTC. This sequence encodes CASSSGLAGAGRGEQYF.

In regard to this clonotype: A single base separates this from a much larger clone, so it may be a read error. This rearrangement joins TRBV27 to TRBJ1-1; perhaps TRBD1 as D (6 bases). CDR1 and CDR2 from the germline V gene are MNHEY and SMNVEV (reference sequence). The CDR3 contains 13 residues. Trimming pared 2 bases from V and 5 bases from J, leaving 9 bases between. The CDR3 region has the DNA TGTGCCAGCAGTTTAGCAGGGGTGACTGAAGCTTTCTTT. Translation: CASSLAGVTEAFF.

The chain employs TRBV20-1 and TRBJ2-3; 11 positions match TRBD2. In germline, CDR1 is DFQATT, CDR2 SNEGSKA (reference sequence). The CDR3 totals 13 residues. With V trimmed by 3 bases and J by 9 bases, 5 bases remained unmatched. The CDR3 nucleotides read TGCAGTGCTAGTGATTCTAGCGGGAGGACGCAGTATTTT. Protein: CSASDSSGRTQYF.

The gene calls are TRBV7-9 and TRBJ2-2, with D possibly being TRBD2 (6 bases). Germline CDR1 and CDR2: SEHNR and FQNEAQ (reference sequence). The CDR3 is 16 residues long. Trimming removed 2 bases from V and 6 bases from J, with 16 bases in between. The CDR3 region has the DNA TGTGCCAGCAGCTTAAAGGAGGGACGCAACCCCGGGGAGCTGTTTTTT. Translated: CASSLKEGRNPGELFF.

This clonotype was recorded a few times. The chain uses TRBV29-1 and TRBJ1-2; D is unclear. The germline V gene has CDR1 SQVTM and CDR2 ANQGSEA. Trimming removed 7 bases at V and 4 bases at J, with 16 bases between. The length of the CDR3 is 13 residues. The CDR3 DNA reads TGCAGCGCACCCCTGGATTGGGGCTATGGCTACACCTTC. It is translated as CSAPLDWGYGYTF.

The rearrangement uses TRBV28 and TRBJ1-2, with D possibly being TRBD1 (6 bases). Germline CDR1 MDHEN, CDR2 SYDVKM. Trimming removed 8 bases at V and 3 bases at J, with 13 bases between. The CDR3 contains 13 residues. In nucleotides, the CDR3 is TGTGCCAGCTGTCGGACAGTCTACTATGGCTACACCTTC. Translated, it gives CASCRTVYYGYTF.

The gene calls are TRBV19 and TRBJ2-7, with D hard to call. Germline V gene data show CDR1 as LNHDA and CDR2 as SQIVND (reference sequence). V lost 3 bases and J 7 bases, leaving 25 bases between the germline ends. The CDR3 totals 17 residues. CDR3 bases: TGTGCCAGTAGTATTAAGGTCCCGGCTAGTGCTATCGTGGAGCAGTACTTC. This translates into CASSIKVPASAIVEQYF.

In this sample, this clonotype turned up a few times. The chain employs TRBV30 and TRBJ2-1, with 10 bases aligning to TRBD2. The CDR3 is made up of 16 amino acids. V gave up 1 base and J gave up 3 bases; unmatched junction bases: 6. Per germline, CDR1 GTSNPN and CDR2 SVGIG (reference sequence). CDR3 bases: TGTGCCTGGAGTGGATCTAGCGGGAGTTTCTACAATGAGCAGTTCTTC. This codes for CAWSGSSGSFYNEQFF.

Note on this clonotype: The conserved final phenylalanine or tryptophan is absent from the CDR3, which likely points to a read error. The rearrangement joins TRBV11-2 to TRBJ2-7; 15 nucleotides agree with TRBD2. V lost 0 bases to trimming and J lost 0 bases; unmatched junction nucleotides: 9. The CDR3 sequence is 20 residues long. CDR1 SGHAT and CDR2 FQNNGV come from the germline V gene. The CDR3 spells CASSLDWTSGRALSSYEQYS. CDR3 nucleotides: TGTGCCAGCAGCTTAGACTGGACTAGCGGGAGGGCCCTTAGCTCCTACGAGCAGTACTCC.

The sample holds many counts of this clonotype. The V and J genes are TRBV30 and TRBJ1-5; TRBD1 aligns across 7 bases. Losses at the gene ends were 3 bases for V and 4 bases for J; bases not matched to a gene: 3. The CDR3 runs 13 residues. Per the germline V gene, CDR1 is GTSNPN and CDR2 is SVGIG (reference sequence). As DNA, the CDR3 is TGTGCCTGGAGCCGACAGGGTAATCAGCCCCAGCATTTT. Translated: CAWSRQGNQPQHF.

The rearrangement links TRBV20-1 to TRBJ1-5; TRBD1 matches 9 bases. The CDR3 loop spans 15 amino acids. The V segment lost 6 bases and the J segment 4 bases; nucleotides outside the gene matches: 10. Germline CDR1 reads DFQATT; CDR2 reads SNEGSKA (reference sequence). CDR3 sequence: CSAGDREYFNQPQHF. CDR3 nucleotide sequence: TGCAGTGCCGGGGACAGGGAATATTTTAATCAGCCCCAGCATTTT.

In this sample, this clonotype turned up many times. The chain carries TRBV12-3 or TRBV12-4 and TRBJ1-5, with a tentative D call TRBD1 (5 bases). The CDR3 is 15 amino acids. Between the trimmed V and J ends, which lost 7 bases and 0 bases, there was a span of 13 bases. This CDR3 is CASTWGSDSNQPQHF. CDR3 nucleotide sequence: TGTGCCAGCACGTGGGGCAGCGATAGCAATCAGCCCCAGCATTTT.

This clonotype was counted many times. The chain carries TRBV20-1 and TRBJ2-1; maybe TRBD2 (5 bases). Trimming left V 5 bases short and J 0 bases short, with 17 bases between. CDR1 DFQATT and CDR2 SNEGSKA come from the germline V gene (reference sequence). The CDR3 is 16 residues long. The CDR3 reads CSARTPGSSSYNEQFF. CDR3 DNA: TGCAGTGCTCGGACCCCGGGATCGAGCTCCTACAATGAGCAGTTCTTC.

This clonotype was seen a handful of times. The rearrangement joins TRBV19 to TRBJ1-5, with 9 bases matching TRBD1. V was clipped by 3 bases and J by 4 bases; unmatched bases: 10. Germline loops: CDR1 LNHDA, CDR2 SQIVND (reference sequence). The CDR3 sequence is 17 residues long. The CDR3 nucleotides read TGTGCCAGTAGTATTATGGACAGGGGTAGAAATAATCAGCCCCAGCATTTT. Protein sequence: CASSIMDRGRNNQPQHF.

A few counts support this clonotype. The chain carries TRBV20-1 and TRBJ1-1; no clear D gene. CDR3 length equals 11 residues. V dropped 3 bases and J dropped 10 bases, with 12 bases sitting between them. CDR1 and CDR2 from the germline V gene are DFQATT and SNEGSKA (reference sequence). This CDR3 reads CSARTKQIAFF. CDR3 coding DNA: TGCAGTGCTAGGACTAAACAGATAGCTTTCTTT.

Of note for this clonotype: A read error may explain this, as a much larger clone is one base away. The chain carries TRBV27 and TRBJ2-1; 7 bases map to TRBD2. The germline gives CDR1 MNHEY, CDR2 SMNVEV (reference sequence). CDR3 size: 13 residues. J gave up 10 bases and V 10 bases, and 13 bases lay outside the gene matches. CDR3 nucleotide sequence: TGTGCCATCCCACGGGGAGGGGACTACGAGCAGTTCTTC. This encodes CAIPRGGDYEQFF.

This clonotype was recorded at least ten times. This chain uses TRBV20-1 with TRBJ2-3; no clear D gene. Deletions cut 6 bases from V and 0 bases from J, with 19 bases between. This CDR3 has 16 amino acids. CDR1 and CDR2 from the germline V gene are DFQATT and SNEGSKA (reference sequence). In DNA, the CDR3 is TGCAGTGCAAACCGTGGGTCCCCCCTTAGCACAGATACGCAGTATTTT. Protein product: CSANRGSPLSTDTQYF.

This clonotype was counted many times. Its ends do not fully match the called genes, so a read error is possible. This chain connects TRBV5-1 to TRBJ2-1; possibly TRBD1 for D (6 bases). The CDR3 extends over 15 amino acids. Per germline, CDR1 SGHRS and CDR2 YFSETQ. CDR3 loop: CASSFTGSSYNEQFF. For the CDR3, the DNA is TGTGCCAGCAGTTTTACAGGGAGCTCCTACAATGAGCAGTTCTTC. The whole variable domain, remainder taken from reference TRBV5-1 and TRBJ2-1, is KAGVTQTPRYLIKTRGQQVTLSCSPISGHRSVSWYQQTPGQGLQFLFEYFSETQRNKGNFPGRFSGRQFSNSRSEMNVSTLELGDSALYLCASSFTGSSYNEQFFGPGTRLTVL.

This clonotype was observed at least ten times. The chain links TRBV29-1 to TRBJ2-1; TRBD1 might be the D (5 bases). This CDR3 contains 15 residues. The ends were cut back, 0 bases at V and 7 bases at J, with 16 bases in the middle. CDR1 and CDR2 from the germline V gene are SQVTM and ANQGSEA. The CDR3 coding sequence is TGCAGCGTTGAAGATAGGGGTGTGCTCGGTAATGAGCAGTTCTTC. Translated: CSVEDRGVLGNEQFF.

This clonotype was found many times. The chain employs TRBV27 and TRBJ2-7; D might be TRBD2 (5 bases). Germline assignment: CDR1 MNHEY and CDR2 SMNVEV (reference sequence). This CDR3 contains 15 residues. Trimming took off 7 bases at V and 0 bases at J, with 16 bases between the two ends. The CDR3 here is CASMLSAGSSYEQYF. The CDR3 nucleotides are TGTGCCAGCATGTTATCGGCTGGGAGCTCCTACGAGCAGTACTTC.

The table lists this clonotype with many counts. This chain links TRBV28 with TRBJ2-5, with D uncertain. Germline V gene lookup returns CDR1 MDHEN and CDR2 SYDVKM. V lost 7 bases and J lost 7, with 10 bases in between. The CDR3 has 11 amino acids. DNA for the CDR3: TGTGCCAGCACTGGTCCTGGGACCCAGTACTTC. Protein product: CASTGPGTQYF.

This clonotype was seen at least ten times. This chain uses TRBV5-1 with TRBJ2-1; 8 nucleotides line up with TRBD1. Germline V gene lookup returns CDR1 SGHRS and CDR2 YFSETQ. The CDR3 runs 16 residues. J lost 4 bases, V lost 0 bases, and 6 bases had no gene match. The CDR3 here is CASSLVSGGAYNEQFF. The CDR3 coding sequence is TGCGCCAGCAGCTTGGTGTCAGGGGGCGCGTACAATGAGCAGTTCTTC. Combining the CDR3 with reference TRBV5-1 and TRBJ2-1 gives the whole variable domain KAGVTQTPRYLIKTRGQQVTLSCSPISGHRSVSWYQQTPGQGLQFLFEYFSETQRNKGNFPGRFSGRQFSNSRSEMNVSTLELGDSALYLCASSLVSGGAYNEQFFGPGTRLTVL.